This is a list of T cell receptor beta chains from one sample in a study of cytomegalovirus exposure and HLA in healthy donors. Some clones are missing from TCRdb's copy, which holds only in-frame ones; the method was immunoSEQ multiplex PCR. The sample has 100,000 or so clones; over 60% are singletons. The material sequenced was PBMCs. The receptors were sampled from a female donor in good health and CMV-seropositive. The CDR3 runs from the conserved cysteine through the conserved F or W. A D gene is named only where the DNA matches it firmly. Part of the rows lack a size; the others show once, few, many or a class for expanded clones.

J gene,D gene,V gene,clone size,CDR3 protein,CDR3 DNA
TRBJ2-3,.,TRBV4-2,.,CASSQDPPADTQYF,TGTGCCAGCAGCCAAGATCCCCCCGCAGATACGCAGTATTTT
TRBJ1-1,.,TRBV4-2,.,CASSRYGGAGNTEAFF,TGTGCCAGCAGCCGCTACGGCGGGGCCGGGAACACTGAAGCTTTCTTT
TRBJ2-7,.,TRBV19,.,CASSLVQGQTGEQYF,TGTGCCAGTAGTTTGGTACAGGGCCAAACAGGGGAGCAGTACTTC
TRBJ2-1,TRBD2,TRBV29-1,.,CSGKPGLAGGSSSYNEQFF,TGCAGCGGAAAACCGGGACTAGCGGGGGGCTCGAGCTCCTACAATGAGCAGTTCTTC
TRBJ1-1,.,TRBV13,.,CASTDQQENTEAFF,TGTGCCAGCACCGACCAACAGGAGAACACTGAAGCTTTCTTT
TRBJ1-2,.,TRBV5-6,.,CASSLAGMRAAYGYTF,TGTGCCAGCAGCTTGGCAGGTATGAGGGCGGCCTATGGCTACACCTTC
TRBJ2-7,TRBD1,TRBV7-8,.,CASSPMDRASYEQYF,TGTGCCAGCAGCCCAATGGACAGGGCTTCCTACGAGCAGTACTTC
TRBJ2-7,.,TRBV4-2,few,CASSQDFYEQYF,TGTGCCAGCAGCCAAGACTTCTACGAGCAGTACTTC
TRBJ1-1,TRBD1,TRBV5-1,.,CASSLGQGAPEAFF,TGCGCCAGCAGCTTGGGACAGGGGGCCCCTGAAGCTTTCTTT
TRBJ2-7,TRBD2,TRBV28,.,CASRFSGSRYEQYF,TGTGCCAGCAGGTTCAGCGGGAGTAGGTACGAGCAGTACTTC
TRBJ2-1,TRBD2,TRBV5-1,.,CASSLVASGYNEQFF,TGCGCCAGCAGCTTGGTGGCTAGCGGATACAATGAGCAGTTCTTC
TRBJ2-3,TRBD1,TRBV5-1,.,CASSTNPTGQGSTDTQYF,TGCGCCAGCAGCACGAACCCCACGGGACAGGGGTCCACAGATACGCAGTATTTT
TRBJ1-3,TRBD1,TRBV5-1,once,CASSAGTGKNTIYF,TGCGCCAGCAGCGCCGGGACAGGGAAAAACACCATATATTTT
TRBJ2-3,TRBD2,TRBV5-6,.,CASSGGLAGGINTDTQYF,TGTGCCAGCAGCGGGGGACTAGCGGGGGGGATTAACACAGATACGCAGTATTTT
TRBJ2-6,TRBD1,TRBV7-9,.,CASSLGGTGYGANVLTF,TGTGCCAGCAGCTTAGGGGGGACAGGGTACGGGGCCAACGTCCTGACTTTC